The rows below give T cell receptor beta chains drawn from one sample of a study of beta chain features in type 1 diabetes. Data came from immunoSEQ multiplex PCR; TCRdb stores just in-frame clones and leaves some out. Of 120,000 to 150,000 clones listed, 9.7% are singletons. The material sequenced was central memory CD4+ T cells from blood. The source of these receptors is a woman aged 40 to 50 in good health. The CDR3 runs from the conserved cysteine through the conserved F or W. A D gene is named only where the DNA matches it firmly. Where a row states a size, it is once, few, many or the class of an expanded clone; other rows omit it.

abundance: .
j_gene: TRBJ1-6
d_gene: TRBD1
v_gene: TRBV19
len: 14
CDR3nt: TGTGCCAGTATGGCCGGGACAGGGAACTCACCCCTCCACTTT
CDR3aa: CASMAGTGNSPLHF

abundance: .
j_gene: TRBJ1-5
d_gene: .
v_gene: TRBV27
len: 14
CDR3nt: TGTGCCAGCAGCCTTAACAGGGTCGATCAGCCCCAGCATTTT
CDR3aa: CASSLNRVDQPQHF

abundance: few
j_gene: TRBJ2-7
d_gene: TRBD1
v_gene: TRBV19
len: 15
CDR3nt: TGTGCCAGTAGTAGAGGGACAGAGTCACACTACGAGCAGTACTTC
CDR3aa: CASSRGTESHYEQYF

abundance: .
j_gene: TRBJ2-1
d_gene: TRBD2
v_gene: TRBV6-4
len: 12
CDR3nt: TGTGCCAGCAGTCCCCGATTGCGGGGGAAGTTCTTC
CDR3aa: CASSPRLRGKFF

abundance: .
j_gene: TRBJ2-5
d_gene: .
v_gene: TRBV14
len: 16
CDR3nt: TGTGCCAGCAGCCATTGGGGAACCCCCGGCGCGGAGGCCCAGTACTTC
CDR3aa: CASSHWGTPGAEAQYF

abundance: .
j_gene: TRBJ2-7
d_gene: TRBD1
v_gene: TRBV18
len: 15
CDR3nt: TGTGCCAGCTCACCCAGGACAGGAATATCCTACGAGCAGTACTTC
CDR3aa: CASSPRTGISYEQYF

abundance: .
j_gene: TRBJ1-2
d_gene: .
v_gene: TRBV10-3
len: 13
CDR3nt: TGTGCCATCAGTGTCGCCGGTAACTATGGCTACACCTTC
CDR3aa: CAISVAGNYGYTF

abundance: few
j_gene: TRBJ2-7
d_gene: .
v_gene: TRBV5-1
len: 13
CDR3nt: TGCGCCAGCAGCGATCTAGACCTCTACGAGCAGTACTTC
CDR3aa: CASSDLDLYEQYF

abundance: few
j_gene: TRBJ2-7
d_gene: TRBD1
v_gene: TRBV5-1
len: 17
CDR3nt: TGCGCCAGCAGCTTCGTAAAGACCGGGACAGGGGTGTACGAGCAGTACTTC
CDR3aa: CASSFVKTGTGVYEQYF

abundance: many
j_gene: TRBJ2-1
d_gene: .
v_gene: TRBV2
len: 16
CDR3nt: TGTGCCAGCAGTGAAGGCCTCCGGAGCTCCTACAATGAGCAGTTCTTC
CDR3aa: CASSEGLRSSYNEQFF

abundance: .
j_gene: TRBJ2-7
d_gene: .
v_gene: TRBV5-1
len: 15
CDR3nt: TGCGCCAGCAGCGAGGGGGGGACCGCCCTCTACGAGCAGTACTTC
CDR3aa: CASSEGGTALYEQYF

abundance: .
j_gene: TRBJ2-7
d_gene: TRBD2
v_gene: TRBV7-2
len: 19
CDR3nt: TGTGCCAGCAGCTCTAGGCCAAGACTAGCGGGGGGATGGTCCTACGAGCAGTACTTC
CDR3aa: CASSSRPRLAGGWSYEQYF

abundance: .
j_gene: TRBJ2-3
d_gene: .
v_gene: TRBV15
len: 15
CDR3nt: TGTGCCACCAGCATTGACAGCTTACCCACAGATACGCAGTATTTT
CDR3aa: CATSIDSLPTDTQYF

abundance: few
j_gene: TRBJ2-1
d_gene: TRBD1
v_gene: TRBV27
len: 17
CDR3nt: TGTGCCAGCACTGACAGGGGCAGTCGCGTCTCCTACAATGAGCAGTTCTTC
CDR3aa: CASTDRGSRVSYNEQFF

abundance: .
j_gene: TRBJ1-2
d_gene: .
v_gene: TRBV7-9
len: 14
CDR3nt: TGTGCCAGCATGGACAGACAGCGGTCCTATGGCTACACCTTC
CDR3aa: CASMDRQRSYGYTF

abundance: .
j_gene: TRBJ1-2
d_gene: .
v_gene: TRBV4-1
len: 15
CDR3nt: TGCGCCAGCAGCCAAGATTTGCAGGGGTTGTATGGCTACACCTTC
CDR3aa: CASSQDLQGLYGYTF